This T cell receptor beta chain was sequenced in a study of T cells in Graves' hyperthyroidism and ophthalmopathy. This clonotype was detected ten times or more. Using RNA transcripts as the source, TCR beta CDR3 regions were amplified. First-round RT-PCR targeting the TCR CDR3 was performed with the HTBI primer set. TCRdb used MiXCR to reprocess the multiplex PCR reads, holding one entry per CDR3 protein. This table holds approximately 640,000 distinct CDR3 sequences, roughly 17% found once. The specimen sequenced was blood. The receptor's source is a man in his fifties or sixties with Graves' hyperthyroidism.

For the CDR3, the DNA is TGCAGTGCCCCCGACAGGGACCTCCAAGAGACCCAGTACTTC. Translation: CSAPDRDLQETQYF. This rearrangement joins TRBV20-1 to TRBJ2-5; 7 bases match TRBD1. V trimming: 6 bases; J trimming: 1 base; junction bases outside the gene matches: 8. Germline loops: CDR1 DFQATT, CDR2 SNEGSKA (reference sequence). This CDR3 has 14 amino acids.